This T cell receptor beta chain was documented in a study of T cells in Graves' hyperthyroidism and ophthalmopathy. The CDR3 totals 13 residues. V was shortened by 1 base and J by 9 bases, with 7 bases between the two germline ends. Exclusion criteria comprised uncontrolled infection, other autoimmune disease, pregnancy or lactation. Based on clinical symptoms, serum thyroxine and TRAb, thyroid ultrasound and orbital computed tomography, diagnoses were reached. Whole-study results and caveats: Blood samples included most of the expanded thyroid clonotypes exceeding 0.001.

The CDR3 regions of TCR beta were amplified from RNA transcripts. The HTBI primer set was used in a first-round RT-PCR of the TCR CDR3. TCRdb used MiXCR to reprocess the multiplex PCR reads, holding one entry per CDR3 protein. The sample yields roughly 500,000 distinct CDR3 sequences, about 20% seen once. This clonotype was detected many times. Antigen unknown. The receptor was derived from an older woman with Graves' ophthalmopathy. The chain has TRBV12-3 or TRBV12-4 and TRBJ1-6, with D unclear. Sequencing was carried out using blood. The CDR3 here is CASSLEGGSPLHF. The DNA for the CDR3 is TGTGCCAGCAGTTTAGAGGGAGGTTCACCCCTCCACTTT.